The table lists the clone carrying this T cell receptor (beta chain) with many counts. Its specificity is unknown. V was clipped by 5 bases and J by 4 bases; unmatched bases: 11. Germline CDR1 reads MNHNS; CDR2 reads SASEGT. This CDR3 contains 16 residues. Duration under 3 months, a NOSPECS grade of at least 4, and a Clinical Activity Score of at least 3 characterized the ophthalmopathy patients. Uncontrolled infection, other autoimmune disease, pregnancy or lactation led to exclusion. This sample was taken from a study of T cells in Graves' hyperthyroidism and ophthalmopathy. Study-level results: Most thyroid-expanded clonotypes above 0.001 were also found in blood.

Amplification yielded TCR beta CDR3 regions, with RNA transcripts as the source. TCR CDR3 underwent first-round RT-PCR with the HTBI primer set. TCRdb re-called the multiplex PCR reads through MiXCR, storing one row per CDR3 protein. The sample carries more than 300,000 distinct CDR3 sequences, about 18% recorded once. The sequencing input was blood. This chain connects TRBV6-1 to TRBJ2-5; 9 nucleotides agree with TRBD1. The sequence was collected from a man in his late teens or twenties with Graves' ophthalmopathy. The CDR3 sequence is CASSFYRDREGETQYF. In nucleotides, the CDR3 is TGTGCCAGCAGTTTCTACCGGGACAGGGAAGGAGAGACCCAGTACTTC.